Listed here are 8 T cell receptor beta chains from one sample, sequenced in a study of blood T cell repertoires in COVID-19. The table came from immunoSEQ multiplex PCR; TCRdb's copy has only in-frame clones and leaves some out. The sample includes 150,000 to 200,000 clones, about nine tenths of them seen just once. Sequencing input: peripheral blood. Every receptor here comes from a man aged 55 to 70 with active or convalescent COVID-19.

The V call is TRBV6-5, the J call TRBJ1-6, with 7 bases that match TRBD1. V trimming: 0 bases; J trimming: 7 bases; junction bases outside the gene matches: 6. The CDR3 contains 16 residues. Germline CDR1 and CDR2: MNHEY and SVGAGI. CDR3 in amino acids: CASSYSGGSGNSPLHF. The DNA for the CDR3 is TGTGCCAGCAGTTACTCAGGGGGCTCGGGGAATTCACCCCTCCACTTT.

This clone appeared once. The chain is built from TRBV5-4 and TRBJ1-1; no firm D call. V lost 4 bases to trimming and J lost 1 base, with 8 bases between them. The CDR3 runs to 13 residues. Germline loops: CDR1 SGHNT, CDR2 YYREEE (reference sequence). The CDR3 DNA reads TGTGCCAGCAGCATGGGTAAGAACACTGAAGCTTTCTTT. Amino acids: CASSMGKNTEAFF.

CDR3 region: CASSSSGQIINQPQHF. The DNA of the CDR3 is TGTGCCAGCAGTTCATCGGGACAGATTATTAATCAGCCCCAGCATTTT. The chain recombines TRBV28 with TRBJ1-5, with 7 bases that match TRBD1. Looked up from germline, CDR1 is MDHEN and CDR2 is SYDVKM. Trimming took 4 bases from V and 4 from J; bases not matched to a gene: 10. The CDR3 has 16 amino acids.

The genes are TRBV10-3 and TRBJ2-7; 7 bases map to TRBD2. Germline loops: CDR1 ENHRY, CDR2 SYGVKD. Trimming took 4 bases from V and 0 from J; bases not matched to a gene: 9. CDR3 length: 16 residues. The CDR3 sequence is CAISVGGGRGSYEQYF. The CDR3 DNA is TGTGCCATCAGTGTGGGGGGAGGGAGGGGCTCCTACGAGCAGTACTTC.

The V gene is TRBV4-1, the J gene TRBJ1-1, with D possibly matching TRBD1 (6 bases). The CDR3 spans 15 residues. Between the trimmed V and J ends, which lost 0 bases and 3 bases, there was a span of 11 bases. CDR1 is MGHRA and CDR2 is YSYEKL in the germline V gene. CDR3 sequence: CASSQEISGDTEAFF. The CDR3 DNA is TGCGCCAGCAGCCAAGAGATCTCAGGGGACACTGAAGCTTTCTTT.

The rearrangement links TRBV3-1 (or the pseudogene TRBV3-2) to TRBJ1-1, with a weak D call TRBD1 (5 bases). The V gene's germline CDR1 is LGHDT and CDR2 YNNKEL (reference sequence). The V end was cut by 5 bases, the J end by 11 bases, with 12 bases between. The CDR3 has 11 amino acids. This CDR3 is CASSTKGRAFF. The CDR3 DNA is TGTGCCAGCAGCACCAAGGGGCGGGCTTTCTTT.

CDR3 loop: CASSPDRSYEQYF. The CDR3 nucleotides are TGTGCCAGCAGCCCCGACAGGTCCTACGAGCAGTACTTC. The chain joins TRBV6-5 to TRBJ2-7, with D maybe TRBD1 (6 bases). The length of the CDR3 is 13 residues. Germline V gene data show CDR1 as MNHEY and CDR2 as SVGAGI. V was cut by 6 bases and J by 1 base, with 10 bases left in between.

The chain employs TRBV21-1 and TRBJ1-2; the table assigns TRBD1, which was not confirmed against the DNA. TRBV21-1 is an annotated pseudogene. The CDR3 is made up of 15 amino acids. The CDR3 spells CASSSNRGCNYGYTF. CDR3 coding DNA: TGTGCCAGCAGCAGCAACAGGGGCTGCAACTATGGCTACACCTTC.